This TCR beta chain is from a study of beta chain features in type 1 diabetes. Study context: The patient and healthy donor groups were comparable for age, gender and cell yields. Study-level points and caveats: In all four CD4+ subsets, TCRB CDR3 length was significantly, moderately reduced in type 1 diabetes.

Via CD45RO/CCR7/CD25/CD127/CD95/CD27, cells of the CD4+ naive, central memory, regulatory and stem cell-like memory subsets were sorted. Sequencing targeted expressed TCRB transcripts, as all isolated RNA had been reverse transcribed. Data came from immunoSEQ multiplex PCR; TCRdb stores just in-frame clones and leaves some out. The repertoire holds 350,000 to 400,000 clones, with over 10% as singletons. CDR3 size: 14 residues. Trimming at V came to 6 bases and at J to 7 bases, leaving 10 bases not matched to a gene. Germline lookup yields CDR1 SQVTM and CDR2 ANQGSEA. This clone was found a few times. The antigen is not known.

This receptor was obtained from a woman between 18 and 29 years old with type 1 diabetes. The chain carries TRBV29-1 and TRBJ2-1; 9 bases align to TRBD1. The material sequenced was naive CD4+ T cells from blood. The CDR3 coding sequence is TGCAGCGTCCGACAGGGGGGGTTTGGTAATGAGCAGTTCTTC. Its translation is CSVRQGGFGNEQFF.